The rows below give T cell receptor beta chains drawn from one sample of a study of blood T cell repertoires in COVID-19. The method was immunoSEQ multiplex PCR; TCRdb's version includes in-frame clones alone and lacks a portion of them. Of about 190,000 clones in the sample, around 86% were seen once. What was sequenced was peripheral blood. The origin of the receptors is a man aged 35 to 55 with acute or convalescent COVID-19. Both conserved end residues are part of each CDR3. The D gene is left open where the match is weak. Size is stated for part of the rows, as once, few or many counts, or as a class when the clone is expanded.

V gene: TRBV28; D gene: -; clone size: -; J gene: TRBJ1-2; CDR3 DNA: TGTGCCAGCAGTTTTCGGGGCTACACCTTC; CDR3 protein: CASSFRGYTF
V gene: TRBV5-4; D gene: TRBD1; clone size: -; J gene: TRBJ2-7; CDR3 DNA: TGTGCCAGCAGCTTGGAAGGGACAGGGGTCTCAGTCGGATACGAGCAGTACTTC; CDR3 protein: CASSLEGTGVSVGYEQYF
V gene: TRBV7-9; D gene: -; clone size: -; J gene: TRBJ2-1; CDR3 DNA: TGTGCCAGCAGCGCCCCTCTAGCGTCCAATGAGCAGTTCTTC; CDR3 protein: CASSAPLASNEQFF
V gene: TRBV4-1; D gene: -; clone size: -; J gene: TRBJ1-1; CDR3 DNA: TGCGCCAGCAGCCAAAGGCCCTCGGGTGGAGTCACTGAAGCTTTCTTT; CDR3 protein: CASSQRPSGGVTEAFF
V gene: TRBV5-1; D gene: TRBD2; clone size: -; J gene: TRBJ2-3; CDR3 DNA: TGCGCCAGCAGCCAGCAACCTAGCGGGGACACAGATACGCAGTATTTT; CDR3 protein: CASSQQPSGDTDTQYF
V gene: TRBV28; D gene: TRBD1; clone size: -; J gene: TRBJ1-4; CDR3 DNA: TGTGCCAGCAGCCTACAGGGGAGTCGGGAAAAACTGTTTTTT; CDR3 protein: CASSLQGSREKLFF
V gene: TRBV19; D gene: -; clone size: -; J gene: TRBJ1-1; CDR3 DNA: TGTGCCAGTGGGACTATACAGGGAGGCACTGAAGCTTTCTTT; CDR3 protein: CASGTIQGGTEAFF
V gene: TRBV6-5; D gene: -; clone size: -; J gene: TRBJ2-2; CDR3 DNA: TGTGCCAGCAGTTACTCGATTAGCGCGAACACCGGGGAGCTGTTTTTT; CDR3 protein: CASSYSISANTGELFF
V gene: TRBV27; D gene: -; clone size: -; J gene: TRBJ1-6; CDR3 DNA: TGTGCCACCTCATCTGCGAGGAATTCACCCCTCCACTTT; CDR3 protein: CATSSARNSPLHF
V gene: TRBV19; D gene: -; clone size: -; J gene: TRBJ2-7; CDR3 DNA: TGTGCCAGTAGTCCACCGGGGGGCCCCTATTACGAGCAGTACTTC; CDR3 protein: CASSPPGGPYYEQYF
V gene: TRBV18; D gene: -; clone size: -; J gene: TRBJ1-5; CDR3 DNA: TGTGCCAGCTCACCCACACAGGGTCGTGAGCAGCCCCAGCATTTT; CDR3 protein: CASSPTQGREQPQHF
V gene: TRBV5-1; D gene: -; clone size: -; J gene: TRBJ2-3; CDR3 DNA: TGCGCCAGCAGCCCCCCATCCAGGGCCTACACAGATACGCAGTATTTT; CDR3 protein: CASSPPSRAYTDTQYF
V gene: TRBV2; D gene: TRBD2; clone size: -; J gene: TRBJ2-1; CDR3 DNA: TGTGCCAGCAGTCCCGGACTAGCGGGCAAGCAGTTCTTC; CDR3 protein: CASSPGLAGKQFF
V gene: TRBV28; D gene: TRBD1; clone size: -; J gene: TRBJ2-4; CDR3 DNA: TGTGCCAGCAGTTTTAACAGGGGAGTAAGCATTCAGTACTTC; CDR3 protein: CASSFNRGVSIQYF
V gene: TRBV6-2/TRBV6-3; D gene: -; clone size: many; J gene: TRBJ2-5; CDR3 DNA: TGTGCCAGCAGTCTGACCCCGAGGAAAGAGACCCAGTACTTC; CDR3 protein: CASSLTPRKETQYF
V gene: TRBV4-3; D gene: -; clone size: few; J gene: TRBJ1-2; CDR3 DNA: TGCGCCAGCAGCCGTACCAGGGGCGGAAACTATGGCTACACCTTC; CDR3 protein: CASSRTRGGNYGYTF
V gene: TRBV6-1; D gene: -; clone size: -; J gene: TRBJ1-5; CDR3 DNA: TGTGCCAGCAGTGAAGCCGCTAGCTCTCAGCCCCAGCATTTT; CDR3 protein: CASSEAASSQPQHF
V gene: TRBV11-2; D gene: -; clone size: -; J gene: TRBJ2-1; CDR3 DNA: TGTGCCAGCAGCTCGGCGGGGACCTATCAGTTCTTC; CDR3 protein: CASSSAGTYQFF
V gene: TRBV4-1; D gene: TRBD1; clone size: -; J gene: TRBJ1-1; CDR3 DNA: TGCGCCAGCAGCCAAGTCAGGGGGCTAATGAACACTGAAGCTTTCTTT; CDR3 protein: CASSQVRGLMNTEAFF
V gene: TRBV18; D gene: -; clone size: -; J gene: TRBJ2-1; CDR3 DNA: TGTGCCAGCTCACCCAGCAGGGACAACAACAATGAGCAGTTCTTC; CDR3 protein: CASSPSRDNNNEQFF
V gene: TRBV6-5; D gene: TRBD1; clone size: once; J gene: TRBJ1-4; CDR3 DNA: TGTGCCAGCAGGGGGGGACAGGGGTTTTATGAAAAACTGTTTTTT; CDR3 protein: CASRGGQGFYEKLFF
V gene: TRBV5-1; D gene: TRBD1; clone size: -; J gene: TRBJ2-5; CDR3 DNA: TGCGCCAGCAGCCGGCAGGGGGAGAGCCAAGAGACCCAGTACTTC; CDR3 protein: CASSRQGESQETQYF
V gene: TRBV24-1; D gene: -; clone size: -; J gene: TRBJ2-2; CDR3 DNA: TGTGCCACCAGAGACGAGGGCGGGGAGCTGTTTTTT; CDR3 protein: CATRDEGGELFF
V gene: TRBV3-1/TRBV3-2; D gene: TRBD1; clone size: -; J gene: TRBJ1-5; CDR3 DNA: TGTGCCAGCAGCGCCCGGGACAGGGAGTGCAATCAGCCCCAGCATTTT; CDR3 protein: CASSARDRECNQPQHF
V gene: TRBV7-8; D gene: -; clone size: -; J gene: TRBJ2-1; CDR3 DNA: TGTGCCAGCAGCTCGCCGACAGGGAGGAGCTCCTACAATGAGCAGTTCTTC; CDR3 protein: CASSSPTGRSSYNEQFF
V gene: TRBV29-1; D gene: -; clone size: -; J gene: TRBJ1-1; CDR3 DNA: TGCAGCGTTGACTTGGGGCGGTGGAACACTGAAGCTTTCTTT; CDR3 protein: CSVDLGRWNTEAFF
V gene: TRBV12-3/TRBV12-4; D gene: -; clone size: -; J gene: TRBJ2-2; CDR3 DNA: TGTGCCAGCACCACGCAGGGGCCCGGGGAGCTGTTTTTT; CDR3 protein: CASTTQGPGELFF
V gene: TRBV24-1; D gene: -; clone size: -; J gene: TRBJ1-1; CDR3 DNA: TGTGCCACCAGTGATTTGTTGACCCCGCGGACTGAAGCTTTCTTT; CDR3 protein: CATSDLLTPRTEAFF
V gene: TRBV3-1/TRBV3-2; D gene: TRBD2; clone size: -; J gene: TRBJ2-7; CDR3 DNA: TGTGCCAGCAGCCTACGGGGGGTGTACGAGCAGTACTTC; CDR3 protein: CASSLRGVYEQYF
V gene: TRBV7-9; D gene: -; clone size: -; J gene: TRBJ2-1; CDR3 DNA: TGTGCCAGCAGCTTTGAACTGCATTACAATGAGCAGTTCTTC; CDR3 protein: CASSFELHYNEQFF
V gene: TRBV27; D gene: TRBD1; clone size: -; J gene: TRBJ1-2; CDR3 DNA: TGTGCCAGCAGTTGGCCAGGGGGCGGCTACACCTTC; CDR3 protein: CASSWPGGGYTF
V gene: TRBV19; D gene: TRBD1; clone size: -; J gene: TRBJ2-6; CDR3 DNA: TGTGCCAGTAGCCGGGACAGGGATGGGTCTGGGGCCAACGTCCTGACTTTC; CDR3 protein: CASSRDRDGSGANVLTF
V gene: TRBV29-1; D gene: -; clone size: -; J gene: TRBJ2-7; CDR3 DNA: TGCAGCGTTGAAGAGGACAGCTACGAGCAGTACTTC; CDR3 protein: CSVEEDSYEQYF
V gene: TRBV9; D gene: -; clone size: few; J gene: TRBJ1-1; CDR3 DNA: TGTGCCAGCAGCGTAGGGGGCGCGGTGAACACTGAAGCTTTCTTT; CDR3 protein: CASSVGGAVNTEAFF